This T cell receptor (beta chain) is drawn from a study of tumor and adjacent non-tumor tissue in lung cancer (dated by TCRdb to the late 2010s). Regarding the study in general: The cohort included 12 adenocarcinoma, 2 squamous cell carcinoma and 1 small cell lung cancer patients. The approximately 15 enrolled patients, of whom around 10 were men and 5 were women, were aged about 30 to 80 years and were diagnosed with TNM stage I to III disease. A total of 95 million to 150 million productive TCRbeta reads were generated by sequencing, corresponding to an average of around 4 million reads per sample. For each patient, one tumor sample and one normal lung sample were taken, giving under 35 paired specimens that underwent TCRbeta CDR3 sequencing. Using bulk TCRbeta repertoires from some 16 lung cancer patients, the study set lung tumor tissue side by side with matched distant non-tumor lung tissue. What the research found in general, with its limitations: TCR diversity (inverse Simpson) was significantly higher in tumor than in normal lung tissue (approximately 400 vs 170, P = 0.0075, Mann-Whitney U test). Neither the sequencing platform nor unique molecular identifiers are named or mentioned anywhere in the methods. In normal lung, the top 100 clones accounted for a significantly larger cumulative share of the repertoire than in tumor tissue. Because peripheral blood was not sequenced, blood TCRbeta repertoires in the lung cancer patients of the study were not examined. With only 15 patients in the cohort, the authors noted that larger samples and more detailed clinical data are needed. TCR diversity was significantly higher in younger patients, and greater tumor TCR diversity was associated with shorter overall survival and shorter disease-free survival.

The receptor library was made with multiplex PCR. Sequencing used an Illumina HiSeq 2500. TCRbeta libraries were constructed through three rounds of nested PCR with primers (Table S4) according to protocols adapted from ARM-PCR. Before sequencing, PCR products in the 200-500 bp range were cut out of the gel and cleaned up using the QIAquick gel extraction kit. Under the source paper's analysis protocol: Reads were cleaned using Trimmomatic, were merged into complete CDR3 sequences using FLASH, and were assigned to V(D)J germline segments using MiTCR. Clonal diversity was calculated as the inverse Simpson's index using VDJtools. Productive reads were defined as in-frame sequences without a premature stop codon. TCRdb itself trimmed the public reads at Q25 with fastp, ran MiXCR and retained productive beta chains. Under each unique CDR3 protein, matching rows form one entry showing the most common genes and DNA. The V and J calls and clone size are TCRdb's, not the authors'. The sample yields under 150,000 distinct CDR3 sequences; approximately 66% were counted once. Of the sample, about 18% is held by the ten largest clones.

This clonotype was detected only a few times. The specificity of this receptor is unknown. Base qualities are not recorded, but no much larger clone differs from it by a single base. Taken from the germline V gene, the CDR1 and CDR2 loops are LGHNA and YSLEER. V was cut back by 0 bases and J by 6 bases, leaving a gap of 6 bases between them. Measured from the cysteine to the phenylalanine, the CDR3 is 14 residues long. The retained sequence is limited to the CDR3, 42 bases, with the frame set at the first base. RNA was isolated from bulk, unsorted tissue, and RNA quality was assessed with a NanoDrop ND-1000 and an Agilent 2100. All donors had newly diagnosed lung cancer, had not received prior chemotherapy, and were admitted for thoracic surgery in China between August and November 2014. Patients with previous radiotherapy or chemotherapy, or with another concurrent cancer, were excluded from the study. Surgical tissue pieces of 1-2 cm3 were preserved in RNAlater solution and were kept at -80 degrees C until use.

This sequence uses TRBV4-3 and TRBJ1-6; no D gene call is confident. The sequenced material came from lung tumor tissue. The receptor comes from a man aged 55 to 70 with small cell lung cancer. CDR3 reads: CASSQEFRNSPLHF. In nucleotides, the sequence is TGCGCCAGCAGCCAAGAATTTCGTAATTCACCCCTCCACTTT.